The next 9 T cell receptor beta chains were all read from a single sample in a study of yellow fever vaccine responses in identical twins. One entry per CDR3 protein results from TCRdb running MiXCR on the RT-PCR reads. Here the sample spans 3,000 to 3,500 distinct CDR3 sequences, around 83% being singletons. The specimen comprised T cells from blood (PBMCs), unsorted or a sorted subset (not recorded which), sampled before or after yellow fever vaccination (not recorded which). These receptors were taken from a woman aged 18-29 years who received the yellow fever vaccine.

In DNA, the CDR3 is TGTGCCAGCAGCCAAGATTTGGATGACGAGCAGTACTTC. The encoded protein is CASSQDLDDEQYF. The J gene is TRBJ2-7, the V gene TRBV4-2; D unresolved. With 0 bases removed from V and 5 bases from J, the gap between germline ends came to 8 bases. The CDR3 runs to 13 residues. Germline CDR1 LGHNA, CDR2 YNFKEQ.

This clonotype was recorded a few times. The rearrangement links TRBV2 to TRBJ1-5; TRBD1 agrees at 10 bases. The CDR3 contains 15 residues. Looked up from germline, CDR1 is SNHLY and CDR2 is FYNNEI. Losses at the gene ends were 4 bases for V and 7 bases for J; bases not matched to a gene: 7. The CDR3 is CASSGIGTGAQPQHF. The CDR3 nucleotides are TGTGCCAGCAGTGGAATCGGGACAGGGGCGCAGCCCCAGCATTTT.

This clonotype occurred once. Here the CDR3 reads CASSLPPSTDTQYF. CDR3 coding DNA: TGTGCCAGCAGCTTGCCCCCAAGCACAGATACGCAGTATTTT. This sequence joins TRBV5-4 and TRBJ2-3; D gene ambiguous. V was trimmed by 1 base and J by 0 bases, leaving 6 bases between them. CDR1 SGHNT and CDR2 YYREEE come from the germline V gene (reference sequence). This CDR3 is 14 amino acids long. Drawing the rest from reference TRBV5-4 and TRBJ2-3, the complete variable domain is ETGVTQSPTHLIKTRGQQVTLRCSSQSGHNTVSWYQQALGQGPQFIFQYYREEENGRGNFPPRFSGLQFPNYSSELNVNALELDDSALYLCASSLPPSTDTQYFGPGTRLTVL.

This clonotype was counted between two and nine times. The rearrangement links TRBV7-6 to TRBJ2-1; weak D call: TRBD2 (6 bases). Germline CDR1 and CDR2: SGHVS and FNYEAQ. V was pared by 5 bases and J by 0 bases, with 14 bases between. CDR3 size: 16 residues. The CDR3 DNA reads as TGTGCCAGCAGCCCTCCGGGGGTAAGCTCCTACAATGAGCAGTTCTTC. Translated, it gives CASSPPGVSSYNEQFF.

This chain connects TRBV10-3 to TRBJ2-1, with D perhaps TRBD1 (6 bases). This CDR3 contains 16 residues. The V end lost 1 base, the J end lost 5 bases, and 15 bases lay between the germline ends. Germline CDR1 ENHRY, CDR2 SYGVKD. CDR3 sequence: CAISELFYRDHNEQFF. CDR3 DNA: TGTGCCATCAGTGAGTTATTTTACAGGGATCACAATGAGCAGTTCTTC.

This clonotype was seen more than once but under ten times. V gene TRBV20-1 combines with J gene TRBJ2-1; the D is unclear. The CDR3 length is 13 residues. Germline lookup yields CDR1 DFQATT and CDR2 SNEGSKA (reference sequence). V was trimmed by 6 bases and J by 4 bases, leaving 13 bases between them. The CDR3 here is CSATLSGYNEQFF. The CDR3 DNA reads as TGCAGTGCCACCCTTTCCGGATACAATGAGCAGTTCTTC.

This clonotype occurred a few times. The chain couples TRBV4-1 to TRBJ1-2; the D gene is possibly TRBD1 (5 bases). Trimming removed 1 base from V and 4 bases from J, with 13 bases in between. The germline V gene has CDR1 MGHRA and CDR2 YSYEKL. The CDR3 totals 15 residues. CDR3 sequence reads: CASSQVLGTGYGYTF. The CDR3 DNA reads as TGCGCCAGCAGCCAAGTACTGGGGACGGGCTATGGCTACACCTTC.

The rearrangement uses TRBV10-1 and TRBJ2-7; D gene unclear. The V and J ends lost 0 bases and 3 bases respectively, with 6 bases between them. This CDR3 contains 13 residues. Germline V CDR1 and CDR2: WNHNN, SYGVQD (reference sequence). In DNA, the CDR3 is TGCGCCAGCAGTGAGTCTAGTTTCTACGAGCAGTACTTC. Translating gives CASSESSFYEQYF.

The chain employs TRBV11-1 and TRBJ2-5, with 10 positions matching TRBD2. This CDR3 has 16 residues. Germline V gene lookup returns CDR1 SGHAT and CDR2 FQDESV (reference sequence). V gave up 7 bases and J gave up 0 bases; unmatched junction bases: 8. CDR3 protein: CASNKDGTSDQETQYF. The CDR3 bases are TGTGCCAGCAACAAAGATGGGACTAGCGACCAAGAGACCCAGTACTTC.